The 14 T cell receptor beta chains below were found in one sample sequenced in a study of T cell changes during pregnancy in multiple sclerosis (dated by TCRdb to the late 2010s). Library creation used the immunoSEQ multiplex PCR assay. What TCRdb holds here is the immuneACCESS table cut down to in-frame rearrangements. Part of the clones is not present; checked against another copy, under half of the missing clones reflect an unresolved V gene, and the others are unexplained. Across this sample there are tens of thousands of clones, with roughly 89% seen only once. The leading ten clones occupy over 1.2% of the sample. Here the sequenced sample was peripheral blood, taken in the third trimester of pregnancy. Receptors originate from a female donor in good health, enrolled as a control in a pregnancy study.

The V and J genes are TRBV27 and TRBJ1-6; D possibly corresponds to TRBD1 (5 bases). Germline values: CDR1 MNHEY, CDR2 SMNVEV (reference sequence). V was shortened by 10 bases and J by 9 bases, with 25 bases between the two germline ends. This CDR3 spans 16 amino acids. CDR3 residues: CAILTRRDGNFSPLHF. The CDR3 DNA sequence: TGTGCCATCCTCACTCGGCGGGACGGGAACTTTTCACCCCTCCACTTT.

This chain links TRBV10-3 with TRBJ1-4; D unclear. V was clipped by 3 bases and J by 2 bases, with 4 bases between them. This CDR3 is 13 amino acids long. Germline lookup yields CDR1 ENHRY and CDR2 SYGVKD. The CDR3 coding sequence is TGTGCCATCAGTGACAGGACTAATGAAAAACTGTTTTTT. It encodes CAISDRTNEKLFF.

The V and J genes are TRBV7-2 and TRBJ2-1; TRBD1 matches 12 bases. The CDR3 is made up of 15 amino acids. Germline V lookup: CDR1 SGHTA, CDR2 FQGNSA. The V segment lost 2 bases and the J segment 9 bases; nucleotides outside the gene matches: 5. DNA of the CDR3: TGTGCCAGCAGCTTAAGGGGACAGGGGGCGAGTGAGCAGTTCTTC. It codes for CASSLRGQGASEQFF.

The chain links TRBV4-3 to TRBJ1-6, with 8 bases identical to TRBD1. The CDR3 loop spans 18 amino acids. Trimming cost V 6 bases and J 3 bases; bases outside gene matches: 13. Germline-derived CDR1 and CDR2 are LGHNA and YSLEER. CDR3 DNA sequence: TGCGCCAGCAGTTGGACAGGGACTATGGAGGGCTATAATTCACCCCTCCACTTT. Protein: CASSWTGTMEGYNSPLHF.

The V gene is TRBV2, the J gene TRBJ1-6, with D maybe TRBD1 (5 bases). The CDR3 runs 16 residues. V was trimmed by 6 bases and J by 6 bases, leaving 18 bases between them. CDR1 is SNHLY, CDR2 FYNNEI, per germline. CDR3 amino acids: CASSNQGLTVNSPLHF. The CDR3, as DNA: TGTGCCAGCAGCAATCAGGGTCTGACAGTTAATTCACCCCTCCACTTT.

The V and J genes are TRBV5-1 and TRBJ1-4, with 9 bases aligning to TRBD1. Germline trimming cut 4 bases from V and 7 bases from J; bases unmatched to any gene: 5. The CDR3 consists of 14 residues. CDR1 is SGHRS, CDR2 YFSETQ, per germline. The CDR3 loop is CASSGGTGLEKLFF. The DNA for the CDR3 is TGCGCCAGCAGCGGCGGGACAGGGCTTGAAAAACTGTTTTTT.

The chain uses TRBV4-2 and TRBJ2-7, with no clear D. Germline loops: CDR1 LGHNA, CDR2 YNFKEQ. V was trimmed by 0 bases and J by 6 bases, leaving 9 bases between them. The CDR3 consists of 13 residues. The CDR3 DNA follows: TGTGCCAGCAGCCAAGATCGAGGTCGCGAGCAGTACTTC. Its protein product is CASSQDRGREQYF.

V and J are TRBV9 and TRBJ2-1; 9 positions match TRBD2. The germline gives CDR1 SGDLS, CDR2 YYNGEE. The CDR3 runs to 15 residues. V shed 4 bases and J 4 bases; nucleotides not matched to a gene: 6. The CDR3 here is CASSSSGGLYNEQFF. The CDR3 DNA follows: TGTGCCAGCAGCTCCAGCGGGGGGCTTTACAATGAGCAGTTCTTC.

V gene TRBV4-3 combines with J gene TRBJ2-3; a weak D match, TRBD1 (6 bases). The length of the CDR3 is 16 residues. The V end lost 8 bases, the J end lost 5 bases, and 23 bases lay between the germline ends. Germline V gene lookup returns CDR1 LGHNA and CDR2 YSLEER. CDR3 residues: CASGPSQDSTIDTQYF. The DNA for the CDR3 is TGCGCCAGCGGACCATCTCAGGACAGCACTATAGATACGCAGTATTTT.

This chain uses TRBV7-9 with TRBJ1-1, with 10 bases identical to TRBD1. The CDR3 has 14 residues. CDR1 SEHNR and CDR2 FQNEAQ come from the germline V gene (reference sequence). Trimming cost V 3 bases and J 6 bases; bases outside gene matches: 4. The CDR3 region has the DNA TGTGCCAGCAGCTTGACAGGGGGCATGTCTGAAGCTTTCTTT. The encoded protein is CASSLTGGMSEAFF.

This sequence joins TRBV7-2 and TRBJ1-6; TRBD1 matches 7 bases. V gave up 0 bases and J gave up 5 bases; unmatched junction bases: 4. Germline V gene sequence: CDR1 SGHTA, CDR2 FQGNSA. This CDR3 spans 16 amino acids. CDR3 in amino acids: CASSLARGANNSPLHF. The CDR3 DNA follows: TGTGCCAGCAGCTTAGCCAGGGGGGCGAATAATTCACCCCTCCACTTT.

The chain links TRBV5-1 to TRBJ1-6, with D unresolved. Germline CDR1 reads SGHRS; CDR2 reads YFSETQ. V was cut by 4 bases and J by 11 bases, with 13 bases left in between. This CDR3 has 13 amino acids. In nucleotides, the CDR3 is TGCGCCAGCAGCACCAAAGAGAGGACACCCCTCCACTTT. Protein product: CASSTKERTPLHF.

The chain's CDR3 is CATSRDFSAGELFF. The CDR3 DNA reads as TGTGCCACCAGCAGAGATTTCAGTGCCGGGGAGCTGTTTTTT. This chain joins TRBV15 and TRBJ2-2, with D hard to call. Germline V CDR1 and CDR2: LNHNV, YYDKDF (reference sequence). This CDR3 comprises 14 residues. Trimming took 0 bases from V and 6 from J, leaving 8 bases between them. The full variable domain, in which reference TRBV15 and TRBJ2-2 provide the parts outside the CDR3, is DAMVIQNPRYQVTQFGKPVTLSCSQTLNHNVMYWYQQKSSQAPKLLFHYYDKDFNNEADTPDNFQSRRPNTSFCFLDIRSPGLGDTAMYLCATSRDFSAGELFFGEGSRLTVL.

This clone was counted a single time. The chain combines TRBV18 with TRBJ1-5; 8 bases are shared with TRBD1. CDR3 size: 17 residues. The germline V gene has CDR1 KGHSH and CDR2 LQKENI. With V trimmed by 4 bases and J by 4 bases, 12 bases remained unmatched. CDR3: CASSHGQGGGHNQPQHF. CDR3 coding DNA: TGTGCCAGCTCACACGGACAGGGTGGAGGGCATAATCAGCCCCAGCATTTT.